This T cell receptor beta chain is from a study of blood T cell repertoires in COVID-19. Study in general: The study drew acute and convalescent COVID-19 samples from the United States, Italy and Spain. Sources were T cells, B-cell-depleted T cells, or PBMCs; the material itself was cDNA or gDNA.

CDR1 and CDR2 (germline): LNHDA, SQIVND (reference sequence). Trimming took off 1 base at V and 7 bases at J, with 7 bases between the two ends. CDR3 length: 12 residues. Produced via immunoSEQ multiplex PCR; TCRdb's table is partial and in-frame only. The table lists roughly 200,000 clones, about three quarters of them singletons. A Seattle source enrolled patients during active infection and followed them longitudinally. This clonotype was sampled from a woman of 80 years or more with COVID-19, enrolled during active disease. The genes are TRBV19 and TRBJ1-2; maybe TRBD1 (5 bases). The sample was peripheral blood. The CDR3 is CASSIGRVGYTF. The DNA of the CDR3 is TGTGCCAGTAGTATAGGCAGGGTTGGCTACACCTTC.